This entry describes one T cell receptor (beta chain). Its specificity is not known. Germline CDR1 MNHEY, CDR2 SVGAGI. The CDR3 runs to 15 residues. Trimming left V 6 bases short and J 8 bases short, with 19 bases between. The data were taken from a study of persistence of HIV-infected CD4 T cells. General study results and limits: Compared with CD3/CD28-stimulated cells, CMV- and Gag-responding cells showed lower TCRbeta richness.

The stimulus was lysate of CMV-infected fibroblasts, approximately 9.6 ug/mL. Memory cells lacking CD40L and CD69 with high CD45RO were sorted. Anti-CD28/CD49d costimulation, CD40-blocking antibody and enfuvirtide were given to CD8-depleted PBMCs for 18 hours. Sequencing used immunoSEQ version 4 in survey mode. The method was immunoSEQ multiplex PCR; TCRdb's version includes in-frame clones alone and lacks a portion of them. The table records 35,000 to 40,000 clones, 65% to 85% of them present only once. The sequenced sample was CD4+ T cells sorted from PBMCs after roughly 18-hour stimulation, obtained from a patient who received antiretroviral therapy. The chain couples TRBV6-5 to TRBJ1-4, with D tentatively TRBD1 (5 bases). The source of this sequence is an adult man with HIV who was CMV-seropositive. CDR3 protein: CASRGSGSRGEKLFF. DNA of the CDR3: TGTGCCAGCAGGGGTTCAGGGAGTAGGGGAGAAAAACTGTTTTTT.